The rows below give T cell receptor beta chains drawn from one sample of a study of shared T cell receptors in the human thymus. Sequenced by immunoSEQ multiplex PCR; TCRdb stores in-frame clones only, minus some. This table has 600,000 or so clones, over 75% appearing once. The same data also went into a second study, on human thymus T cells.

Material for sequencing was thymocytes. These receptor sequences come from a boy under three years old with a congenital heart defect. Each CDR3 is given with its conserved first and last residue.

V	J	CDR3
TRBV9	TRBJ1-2	CASSDPLKQGTNYGYTF
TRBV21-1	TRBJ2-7	CASNDVSGLGEDSYEQYF
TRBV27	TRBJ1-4	CATAPGLSTNEKLFF
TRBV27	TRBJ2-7	CASSATRTFSSYEQYF
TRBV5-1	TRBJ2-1	CASSSPLWHSSYNEQFF
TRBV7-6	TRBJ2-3	CASSLLAGVTDTQYF
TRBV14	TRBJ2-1	CASSQVVPGLGNEQFF
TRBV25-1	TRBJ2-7	CASSERDRGDEQYF
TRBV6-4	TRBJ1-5	CASSAGQPQHF
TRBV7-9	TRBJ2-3	CASSVAPLATDTQYF
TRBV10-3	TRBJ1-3	CAIKGKQGGNTIYF
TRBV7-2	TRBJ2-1	CASSQTLQRGLNEQFF
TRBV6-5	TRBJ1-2	CASSYNPQGAGYGYTF
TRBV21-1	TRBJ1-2	CASSKVWRPHGYTF
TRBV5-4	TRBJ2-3	CASSLSTRTFGTGTQYF
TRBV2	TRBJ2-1	CASMRGNEQFF
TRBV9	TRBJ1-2	CASSVGGDPTLYGYTF
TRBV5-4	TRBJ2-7	CASSLEGGYEQYF
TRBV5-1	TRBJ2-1	CASSLGWTGVYVVEQFF
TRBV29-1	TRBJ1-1	CSFVKLKPGTEAFF
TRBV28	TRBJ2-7	CASSLEAWGGNEQYF
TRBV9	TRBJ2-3	CASSLPTGGGTDTQYF